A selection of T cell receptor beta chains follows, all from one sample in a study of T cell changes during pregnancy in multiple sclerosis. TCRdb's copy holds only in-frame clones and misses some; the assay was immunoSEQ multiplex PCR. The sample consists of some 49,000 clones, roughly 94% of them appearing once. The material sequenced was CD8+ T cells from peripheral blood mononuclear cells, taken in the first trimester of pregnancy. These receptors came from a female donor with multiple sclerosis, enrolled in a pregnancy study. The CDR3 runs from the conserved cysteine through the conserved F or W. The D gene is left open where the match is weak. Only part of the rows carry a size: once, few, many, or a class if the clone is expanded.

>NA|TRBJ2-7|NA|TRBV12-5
CASGLPHYEQYF
TGTGCTAGTGGTTTGCCCCATTACGAGCAGTACTTC
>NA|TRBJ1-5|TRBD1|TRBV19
CASSNPGQRNQPQHF
TGTGCCAGTAGTAACCCGGGACAGCGCAATCAGCCCCAGCATTTT
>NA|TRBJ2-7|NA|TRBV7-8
CASSLGWDNLEEQYF
TGTGCCAGCAGCTTAGGCTGGGACAACCTGGAGGAGCAGTACTTC
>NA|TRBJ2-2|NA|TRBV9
CASTGVGTGELFF
TGTGCCAGCACGGGTGTAGGCACCGGGGAGCTGTTTTTT
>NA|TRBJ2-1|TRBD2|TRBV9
CASSVSGKPGNEQFF
TGTGCCAGCAGCGTGAGCGGGAAACCGGGCAATGAGCAGTTCTTC
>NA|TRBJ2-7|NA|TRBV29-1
CSVRGASESSYEQYF
TGCAGCGTCCGGGGGGCTAGCGAGAGCTCCTACGAGCAGTACTTC
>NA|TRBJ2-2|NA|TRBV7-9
CASSQGGGELFF
TGTGCCAGCAGCCAAGGGGGCGGGGAGCTGTTTTTT
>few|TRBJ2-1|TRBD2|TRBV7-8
CASSLKDAGAPYNEQFF
TGTGCCAGCAGCTTAAAGGACGCGGGAGCGCCCTACAATGAGCAGTTCTTC
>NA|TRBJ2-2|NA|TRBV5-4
CASSLYPGELFF
TGTGCCAGCAGCTTGTATCCCGGGGAGCTGTTTTTT
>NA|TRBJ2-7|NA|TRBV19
CASSTTVSYEQYF
TGTGCCAGTAGTACGACAGTTTCCTACGAGCAGTACTTC
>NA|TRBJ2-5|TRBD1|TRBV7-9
CASSFPRTGTERETQYF
TGTGCCAGCAGCTTTCCTCGAACCGGGACAGAGAGGGAGACCCAGTACTTC
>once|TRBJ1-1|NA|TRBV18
CASSPDLASFRDTEAFF
TGTGCCAGCTCACCGGACCTCGCGTCCTTCAGGGACACTGAAGCTTTCTTT
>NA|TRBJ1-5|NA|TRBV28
CASSPRLTSLNQPQHF
TGTGCCAGCAGTCCGCGGCTGACCTCGCTCAATCAGCCCCAGCATTTT
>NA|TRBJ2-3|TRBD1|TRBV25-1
CASSDTDRGGYTDTQYF
TGTGCCAGCAGTGACACTGACAGGGGTGGGTACACAGATACGCAGTATTTT
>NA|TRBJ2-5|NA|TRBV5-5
CASSLMAGGTKDSQYF
TGTGCCAGCAGCTTAATGGCAGGGGGGACCAAGGATAGCCAGTACTTC
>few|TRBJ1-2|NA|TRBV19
CASSPTQGPYGYTF
TGTGCCAGTAGTCCTACCCAGGGGCCCTATGGCTACACCTTC
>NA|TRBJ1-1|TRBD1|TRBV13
CASSSWSDRVLVTEAFF
TGTGCCAGCAGCTCGTGGTCGGACAGGGTTTTAGTCACTGAAGCTTTCTTT
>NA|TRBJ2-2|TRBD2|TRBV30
CACSLAGVNTGELFF
TGTGCCTGCTCGTTGGCGGGAGTTAACACCGGGGAGCTGTTTTTT
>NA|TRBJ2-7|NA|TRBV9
CASSVATSSYEQYF
TGTGCCAGCAGCGTAGCGACTAGCTCCTACGAGCAGTACTTC
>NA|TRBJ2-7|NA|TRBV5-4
CASSLGGRGEQYF
TGTGCCAGCAGCTTGGGGGGCAGGGGCGAGCAGTACTTC
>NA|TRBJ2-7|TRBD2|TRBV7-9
CASSSTSGTYEQYF
TGTGCCAGCAGCTCGACTAGCGGGACCTACGAGCAGTACTTC
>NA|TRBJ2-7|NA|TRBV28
CASIGEMDYEQYF
TGTGCCAGCATCGGAGAAATGGACTACGAGCAGTACTTC
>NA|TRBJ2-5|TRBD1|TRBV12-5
CASGLAGTGLETQYF
TGTGCTAGTGGTTTGGCCGGGACAGGGTTAGAGACCCAGTACTTC
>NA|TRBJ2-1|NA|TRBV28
CASSPRTGSPKKFF
TGTGCCAGCAGTCCAAGGACTGGATCTCCGAAAAAGTTCTTC
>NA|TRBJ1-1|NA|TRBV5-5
CASSLGDFYTEAFF
TGTGCCAGCAGCTTGGGGGACTTCTACACTGAAGCTTTCTTT
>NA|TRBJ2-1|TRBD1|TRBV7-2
CASSLNRGASRSYNEQFF
TGTGCCAGCAGCTTAAACAGGGGGGCGTCTCGCTCCTACAATGAGCAGTTCTTC
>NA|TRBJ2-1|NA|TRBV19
CASSWYRDDEQFF
TGTGCCAGTAGTTGGTACAGGGATGATGAGCAGTTCTTC
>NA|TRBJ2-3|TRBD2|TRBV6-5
CASSSLLAGGPDTQYF
TGTGCCAGCAGTTCTCTACTAGCGGGAGGGCCAGATACGCAGTATTTT
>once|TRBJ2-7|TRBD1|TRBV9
CASSVGDRGPSYEQYF
TGTGCCAGCAGCGTAGGCGACAGGGGGCCCTCCTACGAGCAGTACTTC
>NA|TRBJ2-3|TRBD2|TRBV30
CAWSDVFASGATDTQYF
TGTGCCTGGAGTGATGTTTTCGCTAGCGGGGCCACAGATACGCAGTATTTT
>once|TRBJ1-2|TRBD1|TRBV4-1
CASSQDRGQGYGYTF
TGCGCCAGCAGCCAAGATCGGGGACAGGGGTATGGCTACACCTTC
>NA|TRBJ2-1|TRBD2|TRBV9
CASSVSGSSYNEQFF
TGTGCCAGCAGCGTTAGCGGGAGCTCCTACAATGAGCAGTTCTTC
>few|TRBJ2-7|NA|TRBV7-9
CASSLALAEDYEQYF
TGTGCCAGCAGCTTAGCATTAGCGGAAGACTACGAGCAGTACTTC
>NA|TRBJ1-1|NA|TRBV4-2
CASSQKPAGGVGTEAFF
TGTGCCAGCAGCCAAAAACCCGCGGGGGGGGTCGGCACTGAAGCTTTCTTT
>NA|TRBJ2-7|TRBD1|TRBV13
CASSLGGQASYEQYF
TGTGCCAGCAGCTTAGGGGGACAGGCGTCCTACGAGCAGTACTTC
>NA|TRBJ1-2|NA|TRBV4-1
CASSQNTGQTYGYTF
TGCGCCAGCAGCCAAAATACGGGACAAACCTATGGCTACACCTTC
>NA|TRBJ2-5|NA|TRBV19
CASSPGGPTETQYF
TGTGCCAGTAGCCCAGGGGGGCCCACAGAGACCCAGTACTTC
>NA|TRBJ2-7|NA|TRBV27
CASSEVGLSYEQYF
TGTGCCAGCAGTGAAGTCGGTCTGAGCTACGAGCAGTACTTC
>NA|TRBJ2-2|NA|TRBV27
CASSPSAGTGELFF
TGTGCCAGCAGTCCCTCCGCGGGAACCGGGGAGCTGTTTTTT
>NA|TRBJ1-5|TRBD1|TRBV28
CASWYRGSNQPQHF
TGTGCCAGCTGGTACAGGGGATCGAACCAGCCCCAGCATTTT
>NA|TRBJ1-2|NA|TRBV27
CASTMEGGGYTF
TGTGCCAGCACGATGGAGGGTGGTGGCTACACCTTC
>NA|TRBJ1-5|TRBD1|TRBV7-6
CASSFGQGSQPQHF
TGTGCCAGCAGCTTCGGACAGGGAAGTCAGCCCCAGCATTTT
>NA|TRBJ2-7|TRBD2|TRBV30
CAWSVGAGGPYEQYF
TGTGCCTGGAGTGTAGGTGCGGGAGGGCCCTACGAGCAGTACTTC
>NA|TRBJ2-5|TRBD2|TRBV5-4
CASSLTGLAEETQYF
TGTGCCAGCAGCCTGACGGGACTAGCGGAAGAGACCCAGTACTTC
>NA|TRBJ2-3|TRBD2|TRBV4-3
CASSQGTSGNTDTQYF
TGCGCCAGCAGCCAGGGAACTAGCGGGAACACAGATACGCAGTATTTT
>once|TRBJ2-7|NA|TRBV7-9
CASSRGAYEQYF
TGTGCCAGCAGCAGAGGTGCCTACGAGCAGTACTTC